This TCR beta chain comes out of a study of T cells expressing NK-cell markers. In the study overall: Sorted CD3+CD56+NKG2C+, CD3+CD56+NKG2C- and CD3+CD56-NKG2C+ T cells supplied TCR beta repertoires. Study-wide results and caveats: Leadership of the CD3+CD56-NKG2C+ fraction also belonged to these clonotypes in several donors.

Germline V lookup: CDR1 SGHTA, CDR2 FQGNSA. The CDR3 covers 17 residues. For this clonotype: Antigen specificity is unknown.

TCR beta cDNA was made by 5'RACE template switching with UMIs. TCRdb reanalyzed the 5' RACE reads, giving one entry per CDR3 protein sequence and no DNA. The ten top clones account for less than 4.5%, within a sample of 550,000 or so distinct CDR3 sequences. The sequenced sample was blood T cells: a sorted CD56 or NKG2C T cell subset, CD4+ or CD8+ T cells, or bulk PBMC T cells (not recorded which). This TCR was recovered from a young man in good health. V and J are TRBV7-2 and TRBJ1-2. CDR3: CASSLLNRQDGSYGYTF.